This T cell receptor beta chain comes out of a study of blood T cell repertoires in COVID-19. About the study: COVID-19 samples from acute and convalescent phases originated in the United States, Italy and Spain. T cells, B-cell-depleted T cells, or PBMCs provided the cDNA or gDNA that served as material.

TCRdb keeps only in-frame clones here, not all; method: immunoSEQ multiplex PCR. Here the sample spans about 260,000 clones, about 87% being singletons. This clone came up once. The specimen sequenced was peripheral blood. The TCR originated in a woman aged 40 to 55 who had recovered from COVID-19.

The DNA of the CDR3 is TGCGCCAGCAGCACCTATTCACAGGTGACTGAAGCTTTCTTT. Its translation is CASSTYSQVTEAFF. This chain links TRBV5-1 with TRBJ1-1; D perhaps matches TRBD1 (5 bases). CDR1 is SGHRS, CDR2 YFSETQ, per germline. With 4 bases removed from V and 5 bases from J, the gap between germline ends came to 15 bases. The CDR3 runs to 14 residues.